This T cell receptor (beta chain) was captured by sequencing in a study of T cell repertoires in cytomegalovirus infection. General study points: It was HLA-C-restricted CMV-specific TCR beta clonotypes that dominated the response ex vivo.

TCRdb fed the reads into MiXCR, producing one record per CDR3 protein. The sample lists roughly 860,000 distinct CDR3 sequences; 32% were seen once. This clonotype was detected only a few times. Its antigen is unknown. Sequencing was performed on cultured CD8+ T cells from PBMCs, taken from culture after CMV antigen stimulation. This clonotype originated in a human donor in good health (CMV status not recorded). Some clones in this sample may be carry-over from other donors' samples.

CDR3 amino acids: CASTEFSGARSPLHF. In DNA, the CDR3 is TGTGCCAGCACTGAATTTTCGGGGGCTCGATCACCCCTCCACTTT. V is TRBV12-3 or TRBV12-4 and J is TRBJ1-6; possibly TRBD1 for D (6 bases). The CDR3 is made up of 15 amino acids. V was trimmed by 7 bases and J by 10 bases, leaving 20 bases between them.